This TCR beta chain originates from a study of blood T cell repertoires in COVID-19. Study-wide background: COVID-19 samples from acute and convalescent phases originated in the United States, Italy and Spain. From T cells, B-cell-depleted T cells, or PBMCs came the material, which was cDNA or gDNA.

Original processing methods: Amplifying reference gene primers gave estimates of nucleated cell counts. TCRdb's copy holds only in-frame clones and misses some; the assay was immunoSEQ multiplex PCR. V and J calls plus clone size are reproduced from that table; the DNA served to infer D and trimming. The sample has around 80,000 clones; roughly four fifths are singletons. The CDR3 length is 14 residues. The V and J ends lost 0 bases and 5 bases respectively, with 8 bases between them. Germline assignment: CDR1 SGHDN and CDR2 FVKESK. The chain couples TRBV14 to TRBJ1-5; D unclear. Specimen: peripheral blood. The sequence came from a human donor in a cohort sampled during active COVID-19. The CDR3 loop reads CASSQEGGYQPQHF. The CDR3 nucleotides are TGTGCCAGCAGCCAAGAGGGAGGGTATCAGCCCCAGCATTTT.